The rows below give T cell receptor beta chains drawn from one sample of a study of a mutant IDH1 vaccine in newly diagnosed glioma. Using immunoSEQ multiplex PCR, the repertoire was profiled, and TCRdb retains in-frame clones only, with some absent. The table records 25,000 to 35,000 clones, around 87% of them present only once. Their antigens remain unidentified. The material sequenced was PBMCs, taken from a glioma patient whose treatment included an IDH1 peptide vaccine. These receptor sequences come from a middle-aged man with glioma. Each CDR3 is given with its conserved first and last residue. A D gene is named only where the DNA matches it firmly. Size is omitted from some rows. Given values are once, few, many or a class for expanded clones.

clone_size | d_call | j_call | cdr3_length | v_call | cdr3_aa | cdr3_nt
NA | TRBD1 | TRBJ2-7 | 14 | TRBV28 | CASRTTGYSYEQYF | TGTGCCAGCAGGACGACAGGGTACTCCTACGAGCAGTACTTC
NA | NA | TRBJ2-1 | 13 | TRBV6-4 | CASSEAGVNEQFF | TGTGCCAGCAGTGAGGCGGGCGTCAATGAGCAGTTCTTC
NA | NA | TRBJ2-1 | 17 | TRBV4-2 | CASSQEVETAYYNEQFF | TGTGCCAGCAGCCAAGAAGTAGAGACAGCTTACTACAATGAGCAGTTCTTC
NA | TRBD2 | TRBJ2-1 | 14 | TRBV5-1 | CASSWTSGIDEQFF | TGCGCCAGCAGCTGGACTAGCGGGATCGATGAGCAGTTCTTC
NA | NA | TRBJ1-2 | 13 | TRBV11-2 | CASSQQGGYGYTF | TGTGCCAGCAGTCAACAGGGAGGATATGGCTACACCTTC
NA | NA | TRBJ1-5 | 14 | TRBV6-5 | CASSYSGGAQPQHF | TGTGCCAGCAGTTACAGTGGGGGTGCGCAGCCCCAGCATTTT
NA | NA | TRBJ2-7 | 11 | TRBV6-1 | CAIHKFQVPLF | TGTGCCATCCATAAATTTCAGGTCCCTCTTTTC
NA | NA | TRBJ2-2 | 17 | TRBV28 | CASSLWGGAQFPGELFF | TGTGCCAGCAGTTTATGGGGGGGCGCTCAGTTCCCCGGGGAGCTGTTTTTT
NA | NA | TRBJ2-2 | 13 | TRBV7-8 | CASGRERTGELFF | TGTGCCAGCGGGCGGGAAAGGACCGGGGAGCTGTTTTTT
NA | NA | TRBJ2-3 | 12 | TRBV5-1 | CASGTLADTQYF | TGCGCCAGCGGGACTCTGGCGGATACGCAGTATTTT
NA | NA | TRBJ1-2 | 16 | TRBV14 | CASSQDQNLANYGYTF | TGTGCCAGCAGCCAAGATCAGAACCTGGCCAACTATGGCTACACCTTC
NA | NA | TRBJ1-5 | 14 | TRBV6-1 | CASSEGGARQPQHF | TGTGCCAGCAGTGAAGGGGGGGCGCGGCAGCCCCAGCATTTT
NA | TRBD1 | TRBJ2-7 | 15 | TRBV7-9 | CASSFSDRGPGEQYF | TGTGCCAGCAGCTTTTCGGACAGGGGGCCAGGCGAGCAGTACTTC
few | TRBD1 | TRBJ2-5 | 16 | TRBV28 | CASSFTGTGKQETQYF | TGTGCCAGCAGTTTTACCGGGACAGGTAAACAAGAGACCCAGTACTTC
NA | NA | TRBJ2-1 | 12 | TRBV29-1 | CSVTSGTSPPFF | TGCAGCGTAACGAGCGGGACATCCCCCCCGTTCTTC
NA | TRBD2 | TRBJ2-5 | 15 | TRBV15 | CATSRDLGEGETQYF | TGTGCCACCAGCAGAGATCTAGGGGAGGGGGAGACCCAGTACTTC
once | NA | TRBJ1-1 | 14 | TRBV6-5 | CASSYSEGDTEAFF | TGTGCCAGCAGTTACTCAGAAGGGGACACTGAAGCTTTCTTT
NA | TRBD1 | TRBJ1-1 | 14 | TRBV2 | CASSPRDRVTEAFF | TGTGCCAGCAGTCCCCGGGACAGGGTGACTGAAGCTTTCTTT
NA | TRBD1 | TRBJ1-1 | 17 | TRBV29-1 | CSVEDGDSVWVNTEAFF | TGCAGCGTTGAAGATGGGGACAGTGTTTGGGTGAACACTGAAGCTTTCTTT
NA | TRBD2 | TRBJ2-7 | 15 | TRBV7-9 | CASSLAGGSSYEQYF | TGTGCCAGCAGCTTAGCGGGCGGGAGCTCCTACGAGCAGTACTTC
NA | NA | TRBJ2-1 | 11 | TRBV6-5 | CASSYGLLQFF | TGTGCCAGCAGTTACGGACTGTTACAGTTCTTC
NA | TRBD1 | TRBJ2-7 | 15 | TRBV28 | CASSLSGTGPYEQYF | TGTGCCAGCAGTCTGTCCGGGACAGGGCCCTACGAGCAGTACTTC
few | TRBD1 | TRBJ2-5 | 16 | TRBV5-1 | CASSGGTGGYQETQYF | TGCGCCAGCAGCGGCGGGACAGGGGGGTACCAAGAGACCCAGTACTTC
few | NA | TRBJ2-7 | 17 | TRBV11-2 | CASSFSDSVVSSYEQYF | TGTGCCAGCAGCTTTTCGGACAGCGTCGTTTCTTCCTACGAGCAGTACTTC
NA | NA | TRBJ1-2 | 14 | TRBV4-1 | CASSLDGTDYGYTF | TGCGCCAGCAGCCTCGACGGGACCGACTATGGCTACACCTTC
NA | TRBD1 | TRBJ2-2 | 15 | TRBV28 | CASITGGANTGELFF | TGTGCCAGCATAACAGGGGGCGCGAACACCGGGGAGCTGTTTTTT
NA | NA | TRBJ1-2 | 13 | TRBV28 | CASSGGRAYGYTF | TGTGCCAGCAGTGGGGGCCGTGCCTATGGCTACACCTTC
NA | NA | TRBJ1-5 | 12 | TRBV6-1 | CASSRGPQPQHF | TGTGCCAGCAGTCGGGGTCCTCAGCCCCAGCATTTT
NA | TRBD2 | TRBJ2-1 | 15 | TRBV11-2 | CASSLVGTSDNEQFF | TGTGCCAGCAGCTTAGTCGGGACTAGCGACAATGAGCAGTTCTTC
NA | TRBD1 | TRBJ2-7 | 14 | TRBV7-9 | CASSPKDRGGEQYF | TGTGCCAGCAGCCCAAAGGACAGGGGCGGCGAGCAGTACTTC
few | NA | TRBJ1-2 | 15 | TRBV2 | CASTKDGPIENGYTF | TGTGCCAGCACCAAGGACGGACCGATAGAGAATGGCTACACCTTC
NA | NA | TRBJ2-3 | 15 | TRBV2 | CASSEWEDSADTQYF | TGTGCCAGCAGTGAATGGGAGGACAGTGCAGATACGCAGTATTTT
NA | TRBD1 | TRBJ1-3 | 15 | TRBV15 | CATSRERGPGNTIYF | TGTGCCACCAGCAGAGAAAGGGGGCCTGGAAACACCATATATTTT
NA | NA | TRBJ1-4 | 13 | TRBV7-6 | CASRRDRQGRLFF | TGTGCCAGCAGACGGGATAGGCAGGGGCGACTGTTTTTT
NA | NA | TRBJ1-4 | 14 | TRBV5-1 | CASTPLGGNEKLFF | TGCGCCAGCACCCCCTTGGGGGGCAATGAAAAACTGTTTTTT
NA | TRBD1 | TRBJ1-1 | 16 | TRBV10-1 | CASSESRTGANTEAFF | TGCGCCAGCAGTGAGTCCAGGACAGGGGCGAACACTGAAGCTTTCTTT
few | NA | TRBJ1-5 | 15 | TRBV7-9 | CASSPGGGFDKPQHF | TGTGCCAGCAGCCCAGGTGGGGGTTTTGACAAGCCCCAGCATTTT
NA | NA | TRBJ2-2 | 14 | TRBV6-6 | CASSYSLNTGELFF | TGTGCCAGCAGTTACTCGCTGAACACCGGGGAGCTGTTTTTT
NA | NA | TRBJ1-6 | 14 | TRBV6-5 | CASRRGQGGSPLHF | TGTGCCAGCAGGAGAGGGCAGGGAGGATCACCCCTCCACTTT
NA | TRBD1 | TRBJ1-4 | 15 | TRBV11-2 | CASSLRRTGNEKLFF | TGTGCCAGCAGCTTAAGGAGGACAGGGAACGAAAAACTGTTTTTT
once | NA | TRBJ1-5 | 14 | TRBV19 | CASSPQGPNQPQHF | TGTGCCAGTAGTCCGCAAGGTCCCAATCAGCCCCAGCATTTT
NA | NA | TRBJ1-1 | 14 | TRBV19 | CASIGLGRNTEAFF | TGTGCCAGTATTGGACTCGGGCGGAACACTGAAGCTTTCTTT
NA | NA | TRBJ1-5 | 14 | TRBV6-5 | CASSYFRGNQPQHF | TGTGCCAGCAGTTACTTCCGGGGAAATCAGCCCCAGCATTTT